Reported below is one T cell receptor beta chain. This receptor's antigen is unknown. Base-call qualities are not available, and no considerably larger clone is one nucleotide away. These data come from a study of blood T cell repertoires in COVID-19 (dated by TCRdb to about 2020). Regarding the research as a whole: The collaborator samples originated in the United States, Italy and Spain and spanned the acute and convalescent phases of COVID-19. Deeply sampled blood TCRbeta repertoires from subjects exposed to, actively infected with, or recovered from COVID-19 were included in the dataset. The material from the prospective study consisted of cDNA or gDNA derived from T cells, B-cell-depleted T cells, or PBMCs. Nearly every sample came with metadata listing a de-identified subject ID, COVID-19 status, age in years and sex. The repertoires were released in a freely available public database intended as a resource for research on the immune response to SARS-CoV-2. Samples came from the ongoing ImmuneRACE study (first 160 participants) plus 1,254 subjects from 6 global collaborators. Where available, HLA class I and class II types were taken from metadata supplied by the sample provider and were not determined by assay-based typing. Overall study results and their limits: How much clinical and demographic metadata was included differed by source and by participant, and the metadata was provided uncurated.

The germline V gene (reference sequence) yields GTSNPN for CDR1 and SVGIG for CDR2. Counted from cysteine to phenylalanine, this CDR3 has 16 amino acids. Just CDR3 DNA is preserved here, 48 bases in frame from base 1. Trimmed from V: 2 bases; trimmed from J: 5 bases; junction bases lacking a gene match: 15. One collaborating source in Seattle enrolled patients while the patients were actively infected and followed the patients over time throughout the course of disease. Each collaborating institution followed its own protocols to collect whole blood in K2EDTA tubes. For TCRbeta analysis, collaborator samples were shipped as frozen whole blood, as isolated PBMCs, or as DNA extracted from either sample type. The immunoSEQ Assay, a bias-controlled multiplex PCR, was used to amplify TCRbeta CDR3 regions from genomic DNA. Per the source publication's procedure: The number of nucleated cells in each sample was estimated by amplification of reference gene primers within the assay. Sequence reads were collapsed and filtered to measure the absolute abundance of every unique TCRbeta CDR3 rearrangement. For each sample, productive Simpson clonality was calculated as the square root of Simpson's diversity index across productive rearrangements. The clones in this table, taken by TCRdb from immuneACCESS, are in-frame only. Not every clone is retained; where verified, under half of the shortfall comes from an unresolved V gene, and the cause of the rest is unknown. The D gene and trimming were derived from the DNA, and the V and J assignments and clone size from that table. The sample table holds 300,000 to 400,000 clones, of which roughly 88% were seen once. The ten largest clonotypes hold approximately 1.8% of the sample.

Sequenced sample: peripheral blood. The TCR comes from a woman aged 25-40 years with COVID-19, enrolled during active disease. The V and J segments used are TRBV30 and TRBJ2-7, and 7 junctional nucleotides match TRBD2. The CDR3 reads CAWSNPRRGGGNEQYF. Here is the DNA: TGTGCCTGGAGTAACCCGAGGCGCGGGGGTGGGAACGAGCAGTACTTC.